This TCR beta chain is from a study of CD8+ T cells in alopecia areata. Across the study: Those treated were given oral tofacitinib at 5 to 10 mg twice daily. Tofacitinib therapy took 6 to 18 months; 6 months off drug came after.

Study results and caveats: It was less clear whether patients shared TCRs than it was in mice, possibly because of HLA. Normal scalp had lower clonality than lesional scalp, with alopecia totalis/universalis lesions showing this most strongly.

Points on this clone: Its antigen is unidentified.

cDNA prepared by RNA extraction and subsequent reverse transcription served as the template for sequencing. Measured with immunoSEQ multiplex PCR; TCRdb has only the in-frame clones, and not every one. Here the sample spans 150,000 to 200,000 clones, approximately 56% being singletons. The CDR3 has 14 amino acids. CDR1 is SEHNR and CDR2 is FQNEAQ in the germline V gene (reference sequence). With 5 bases removed from V and 5 bases from J, the gap between germline ends came to 15 bases. The sequencing here drew on CD4+ T cells sorted from blood, taken at week 0. This sequence joins TRBV7-9 and TRBJ1-1; no definite D call. The clonotype was recovered from a human donor with alopecia areata. The CDR3 DNA is TGTGCCAGCAGCCTACCCGCGGGTAGTACTGAAGCTTTCTTT. Translating it yields CASSLPAGSTEAFF.